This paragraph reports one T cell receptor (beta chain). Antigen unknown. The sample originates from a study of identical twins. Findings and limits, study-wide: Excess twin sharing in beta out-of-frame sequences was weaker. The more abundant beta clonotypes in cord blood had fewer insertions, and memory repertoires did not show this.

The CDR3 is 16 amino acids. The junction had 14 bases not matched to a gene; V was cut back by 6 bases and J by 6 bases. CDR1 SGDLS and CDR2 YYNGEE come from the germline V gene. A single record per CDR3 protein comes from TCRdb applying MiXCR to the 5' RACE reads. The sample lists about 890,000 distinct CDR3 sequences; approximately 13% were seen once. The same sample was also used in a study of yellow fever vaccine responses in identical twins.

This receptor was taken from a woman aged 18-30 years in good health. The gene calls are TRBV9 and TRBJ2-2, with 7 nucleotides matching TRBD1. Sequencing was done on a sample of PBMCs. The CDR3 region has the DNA TGTGCCAGCACCACGAGAGGGGGCGCATCCCCCGGGGAGCTGTTTTTT. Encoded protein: CASTTRGGASPGELFF.